The next 17 T cell receptor beta chains were all read from a single sample in a study of technical replicates of blood from several donors. The protocol was immunoSEQ multiplex PCR, while the TCRdb copy is restricted to in-frame clones and leaves out a portion. The data show 50,000 to 55,000 clones, 70% to 90% seen once. Source material: PBMCs. All receptors come from a human donor in good health. Some clones in this sample may be carry-over from other donors' samples.

This chain uses TRBV5-4 with TRBJ1-3; perhaps TRBD1 as D (5 bases). V was shortened by 0 bases and J by 4 bases, with 11 bases between the two germline ends. The CDR3 sequence is 15 residues long. From germline, CDR1 is SGHNT and CDR2 YYREEE (reference sequence). The DNA of the CDR3 is TGTGCCAGCAGCTTGGCAGGGTCAGGAGGAAACACCATATATTTT. Its translation: CASSLAGSGGNTIYF.

The chain employs TRBV7-2 and TRBJ1-2; 7 nucleotides align to TRBD1. V lost 1 base, J lost 4 bases, and 6 bases stayed unmatched. Germline V gene lookup returns CDR1 SGHTA and CDR2 FQGNSA. This CDR3 comprises 15 residues. As DNA, the CDR3 is TGTGCCAGCAGCTTAGGGACAGGATGGGGCTATGGCTACACCTTC. Its protein product is CASSLGTGWGYGYTF.

This chain joins TRBV27 and TRBJ2-7; maybe TRBD2 (6 bases). V was shortened by 3 bases and J by 2 bases, with 14 bases between the two germline ends. This CDR3 region has 15 residues. The germline V gene encodes CDR1 MNHEY and CDR2 SMNVEV (reference sequence). DNA of the CDR3: TGTGCCAGCAGTTTGTCTCGCGGGGCCACCTACGAGCAGTACTTC. Residues: CASSLSRGATYEQYF.

This clone turned up a few times. This chain's CDR3 is CASSQGTEPFF. Written as DNA, the CDR3 is TGTGCCAGCAGCCAAGGGACAGAACCGTTCTTC. The chain uses TRBV14 and TRBJ2-1; D is possibly TRBD1 (6 bases). Germline CDR1 and CDR2: SGHDN and FVKESK. Between the trimmed V and J ends, which lost 1 base and 15 bases, there was a span of 10 bases. This CDR3 is 11 amino acids long.

The sample holds a few counts of this clone. This rearrangement joins TRBV19 to TRBJ1-1, with TRBD1 as a possible D gene (5 bases). CDR3 size: 15 residues. Germline lookup yields CDR1 LNHDA and CDR2 SQIVND (reference sequence). V was cut by 3 bases and J by 1 base, with 12 bases left in between. CDR3 residues: CASSILGGGNTEAFF. DNA of the CDR3: TGTGCCAGTAGTATTCTTGGGGGAGGGAACACTGAAGCTTTCTTT.

The genes are TRBV27 and TRBJ1-2; D gene unclear. Trimming left V 7 bases short and J 2 bases short, with 11 bases between. The CDR3 is 13 residues long. Per germline, CDR1 MNHEY and CDR2 SMNVEV (reference sequence). The CDR3 DNA follows: TGTGCCAGCACCTCACACAACAACTATGGCTACACCTTC. This codes for CASTSHNNYGYTF.

The V gene is TRBV19, the J gene TRBJ1-1; D is possibly TRBD1 (6 bases). Germline CDR1 LNHDA, CDR2 SQIVND (reference sequence). The germline V and J ends were trimmed by 4 bases and 4 bases, with 25 bases remaining between them. This CDR3 contains 18 residues. The CDR3 protein is CASSTPYLSRGLSTEAFF. In nucleotides, the CDR3 is TGTGCCAGTAGTACTCCTTACTTATCCAGGGGATTGAGCACTGAAGCTTTCTTT.

The gene calls are TRBV4-1 and TRBJ1-3, with D perhaps matching TRBD1 (6 bases). Germline values: CDR1 MGHRA, CDR2 YSYEKL. The CDR3 has 18 amino acids. V lost 4 bases and J lost 1, with 20 bases in between. CDR3 loop: CASSRALDRFQSGNTIYF. DNA for the CDR3: TGCGCCAGCAGCCGAGCATTGGACAGATTCCAATCTGGAAACACCATATATTTT.

V gene TRBV6-1 combines with J gene TRBJ2-7; no firm D call. V dropped 7 bases and J dropped 2 bases, with 12 bases sitting between them. The CDR3 contains 13 residues. Germline V CDR1 and CDR2: MNHNS, SASEGT. Here the CDR3 DNA reads TGTGCCAGCACCCCAATAGCAACCTACGAGCAGTACTTC. Residues: CASTPIATYEQYF.

This chain links TRBV5-1 with TRBJ2-7, with D possibly TRBD1 on 6 matching bases. There are 14 residues in the CDR3. V dropped 2 bases and J dropped 5 bases, with 14 bases sitting between them. Germline CDR1 reads SGHRS; CDR2 reads YFSETQ. CDR3 loop: CASSLITGFNEQYF. Written as DNA, the CDR3 is TGCGCCAGCAGCTTAATTACAGGGTTCAACGAGCAGTACTTC. The entire variable domain, with the rest obtained from reference TRBV5-1 and TRBJ2-7, is as follows: KAGVTQTPRYLIKTRGQQVTLSCSPISGHRSVSWYQQTPGQGLQFLFEYFSETQRNKGNFPGRFSGRQFSNSRSEMNVSTLELGDSALYLCASSLITGFNEQYFGPGTRLTVT.

The chain links TRBV6-5 to TRBJ1-1; D not certain. This CDR3 has 14 amino acids. Between the trimmed V and J ends, which lost 2 bases and 0 bases, there was a span of 7 bases. Looked up from germline, CDR1 is MNHEY and CDR2 is SVGAGI. In DNA form, the CDR3 reads TGTGCCAGCAGTTACGGGCAGGTGAACACTGAAGCTTTCTTT. This gives the protein CASSYGQVNTEAFF.

The chain is built from TRBV19 and TRBJ2-2; 13 bases align to TRBD2. Germline V gives CDR1 LNHDA, CDR2 SQIVND (reference sequence). The CDR3 totals 17 residues. Unmatched junction bases numbered 7, after V lost 8 bases and J lost 1 base. In DNA form, the CDR3 reads TGTGCCAGTTGTGGACTAGCGGGAGTGGAGAACACCGGGGAGCTGTTTTTT. Amino acids: CASCGLAGVENTGELFF.

V and J are TRBV5-6 and TRBJ1-5, with TRBD1 as a possible D gene (6 bases). Germline V gene lookup returns CDR1 SGHDT and CDR2 YYEEEE. Trimming cost V 1 base and J 9 bases, with 11 bases left between them. This CDR3 has 13 residues. This chain's CDR3 is CASSLRGGSPQHF. The CDR3 DNA reads as TGTGCCAGCAGCTTGAGGGGGGGATCGCCCCAGCATTTT.

In DNA form, the CDR3 reads TGTGCCAGCAGTGATTGGGGGAGGTCTGGAAACACCATATATTTT. Translation gives CASSDWGRSGNTIYF. The chain uses TRBV2 and TRBJ1-3; tentatively, D is TRBD1 (5 bases). Germline loops: CDR1 SNHLY, CDR2 FYNNEI. Deletions cut 3 bases from V and 1 base from J, with 10 bases between. The CDR3 length is 15 residues. Together with reference TRBV2 and TRBJ1-3, the CDR3 gives the full variable domain: EPEVTQTPSHQVTQMGQEVILRCVPISNHLYFYWYRQILGQKVEFLVSFYNNEISEKSEIFDDQFSVERPDGSNFTLKIRSTKLEDSAMYFCASSDWGRSGNTIYFGEGSWLTVV.

The chain combines TRBV5-4 with TRBJ1-2; the D is unclear. This CDR3 region has 14 residues. Trimming removed 4 bases from V and 5 bases from J, with 15 bases in between. Germline loops: CDR1 SGHNT, CDR2 YYREEE (reference sequence). The CDR3 reads CASSPGSVRYGYTF. DNA for the CDR3: TGTGCCAGCAGCCCCGGGAGCGTTCGGTATGGCTACACCTTC.

The chain's CDR3 is CASSLALGLRDNSYEQYF. The CDR3 coding sequence is TGTGCCAGCAGCTTGGCCTTGGGACTCCGTGATAACTCCTACGAGCAGTACTTC. The chain carries TRBV5-5 and TRBJ2-7; tentative D call: TRBD2 (6 bases). The CDR3 is 18 amino acids. The germline V gene encodes CDR1 SGHKS and CDR2 YYEKEE (reference sequence). Between the trimmed V and J ends, which lost 0 bases and 0 bases, there was a span of 19 bases.

This clone was counted a few times. The rearrangement links TRBV7-2 to TRBJ2-1; the D gene is possibly TRBD2 (5 bases). The V gene lost 3 bases and the J gene lost 0 bases, with 9 bases spanning the gap. The CDR3 covers 15 residues. Germline assignment: CDR1 SGHTA and CDR2 FQGNSA. CDR3 protein: CASSFEGHSYNEQFF. The CDR3, as DNA: TGTGCCAGCAGCTTCGAGGGCCACTCCTACAATGAGCAGTTCTTC.